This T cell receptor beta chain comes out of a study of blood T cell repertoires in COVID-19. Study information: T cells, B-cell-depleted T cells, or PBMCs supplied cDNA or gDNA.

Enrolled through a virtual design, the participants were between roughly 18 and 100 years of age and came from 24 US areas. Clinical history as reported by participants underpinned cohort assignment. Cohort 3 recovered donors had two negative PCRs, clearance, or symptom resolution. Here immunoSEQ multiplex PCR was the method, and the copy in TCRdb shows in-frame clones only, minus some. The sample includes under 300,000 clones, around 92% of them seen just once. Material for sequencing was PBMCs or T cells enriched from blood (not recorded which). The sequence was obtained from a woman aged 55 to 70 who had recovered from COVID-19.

CDR3 nucleotide sequence: TGTGCCAGTAGTTCGGGACAGGGGTTAACTAATGAAAAACTGTTTTTT. This encodes CASSSGQGLTNEKLFF. The V gene is TRBV19, the J gene TRBJ1-4; 10 nucleotides line up with TRBD1. Germline trimming cut 5 bases from V and 1 base from J; bases unmatched to any gene: 4. The CDR3 consists of 16 residues. The V gene's germline CDR1 is LNHDA and CDR2 SQIVND (reference sequence).